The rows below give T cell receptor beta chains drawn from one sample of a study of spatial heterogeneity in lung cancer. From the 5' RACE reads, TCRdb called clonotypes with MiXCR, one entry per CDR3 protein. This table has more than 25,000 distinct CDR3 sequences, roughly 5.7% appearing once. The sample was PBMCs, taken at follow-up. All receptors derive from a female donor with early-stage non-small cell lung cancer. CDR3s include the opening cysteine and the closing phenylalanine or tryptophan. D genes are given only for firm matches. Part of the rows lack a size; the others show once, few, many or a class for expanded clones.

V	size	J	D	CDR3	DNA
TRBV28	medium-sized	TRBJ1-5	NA	CASSLSARISNQPQHF	TGTGCCAGCAGTTTATCAGCCAGGATTAGCAATCAGCCCCAGCATTTT
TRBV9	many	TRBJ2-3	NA	CASSQSVASTDTQYF	TGTGCCAGCAGCCAAAGTGTGGCTAGCACAGATACGCAGTATTTT
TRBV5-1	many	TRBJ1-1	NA	CASSLQGGNTEAFF	TGCGCCAGCAGCCTGCAGGGTGGAAACACTGAAGCTTTCTTT
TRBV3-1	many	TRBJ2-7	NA	CASSRGHTYEQYF	TGTGCCAGCAGCCGAGGACACACCTACGAGCAGTACTTC
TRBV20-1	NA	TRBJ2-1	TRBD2	CSARRLAGGPREQFF	TGCAGTGCTAGAAGACTAGCGGGGGGGCCGAGGGAGCAGTTCTTC
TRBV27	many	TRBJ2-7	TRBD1	CASKTPGQGNEQYF	TGTGCCAGCAAGACACCGGGACAGGGAAACGAGCAGTACTTC
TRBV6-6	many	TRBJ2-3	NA	CASSWAFTDTQYF	TGTGCCAGCAGTTGGGCATTCACAGATACGCAGTATTTT
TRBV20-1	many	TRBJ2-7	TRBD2	CSASKLAGYEQYF	TGCAGTGCTAGTAAACTAGCGGGATACGAGCAGTACTTC
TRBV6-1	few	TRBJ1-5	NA	CASSSKSNQPQHF	TGTGCCAGCAGTTCCAAAAGCAATCAGCCCCAGCATTTT
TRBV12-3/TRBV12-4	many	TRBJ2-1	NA	CASSLGLGNEQFF	TGTGCCAGCAGTTTAGGCCTCGGGAATGAGCAGTTCTTC
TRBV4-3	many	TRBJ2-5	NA	CASSQVRGSQETQYF	TGCGCCAGCAGCCAAGTTCGGGGGAGTCAAGAGACCCAGTACTTC
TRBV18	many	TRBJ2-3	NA	CASSPSASSTDTQYF	TGTGCCAGCTCACCTTCGGCTTCTAGCACAGATACGCAGTATTTT
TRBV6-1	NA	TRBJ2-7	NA	CASSEPREFGSYEQYF	TGTGCCAGCAGTGAACCCAGGGAGTTCGGCTCCTACGAGCAGTACTTC
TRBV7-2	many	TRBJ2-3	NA	CASSRNTGDTQYF	TGTGCCAGCAGCCGAAATACGGGAGATACGCAGTATTTT
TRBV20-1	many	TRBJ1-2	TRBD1	CSARAGQNYGYTF	TGCAGTGCTAGGGCGGGACAGAACTATGGCTACACCTTC
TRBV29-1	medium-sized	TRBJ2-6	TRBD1	CSVEEGTAGANVLTF	TGCAGCGTTGAAGAAGGGACAGCTGGGGCCAACGTCCTGACTTTC
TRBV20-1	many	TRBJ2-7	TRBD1	CSARGTGGLYEQYF	TGCAGTGCTAGAGGGACAGGGGGACTCTACGAGCAGTACTTC
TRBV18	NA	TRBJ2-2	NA	CASSPDSYTGELFF	TGTGCCAGCTCACCGGACTCCTACACCGGGGAGCTGTTTTTT
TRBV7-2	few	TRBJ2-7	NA	CASSGGLRPYEQYF	TGTGCCAGCAGCGGGGGACTTCGACCCTACGAGCAGTACTTC
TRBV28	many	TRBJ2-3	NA	CASSETSTDTQYF	TGTGCCAGCAGTGAGACTAGCACAGATACGCAGTATTTT
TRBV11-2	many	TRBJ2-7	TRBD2	CASSHPLAGENEQYF	TGTGCCAGCAGCCATCCACTAGCGGGAGAGAACGAGCAGTACTTC
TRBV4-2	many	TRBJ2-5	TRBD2	CASSQESGRGIETQYF	TGTGCCAGCAGCCAAGAAAGCGGGAGAGGGATAGAGACCCAGTACTTC
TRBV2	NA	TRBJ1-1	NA	CASSGRGTVAFF	TGTGCCAGCAGTGGAAGGGGCACTGTAGCTTTCTTT
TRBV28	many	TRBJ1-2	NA	CASSLYRGEGYGYTF	TGTGCCAGCAGTTTATATCGGGGGGAGGGCTATGGCTACACCTTC
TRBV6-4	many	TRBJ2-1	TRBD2	CASSDLGTSGGKYNEQFF	TGTGCCAGCAGTGACCTAGGGACTAGCGGAGGGAAGTACAATGAGCAGTTCTTC
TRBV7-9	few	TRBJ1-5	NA	CASSLDNSNQPQHF	TGTGCCAGCAGCCTAGACAATAGCAATCAGCCCCAGCATTTT
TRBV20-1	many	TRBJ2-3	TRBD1	CSAMGQGRATDTQYF	TGCAGTGCTATGGGACAGGGGAGGGCCACAGATACGCAGTATTTT
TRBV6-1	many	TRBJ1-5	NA	CASSERYSNQPQHF	TGTGCCAGCAGTGAAAGGTATAGCAATCAGCCCCAGCATTTT